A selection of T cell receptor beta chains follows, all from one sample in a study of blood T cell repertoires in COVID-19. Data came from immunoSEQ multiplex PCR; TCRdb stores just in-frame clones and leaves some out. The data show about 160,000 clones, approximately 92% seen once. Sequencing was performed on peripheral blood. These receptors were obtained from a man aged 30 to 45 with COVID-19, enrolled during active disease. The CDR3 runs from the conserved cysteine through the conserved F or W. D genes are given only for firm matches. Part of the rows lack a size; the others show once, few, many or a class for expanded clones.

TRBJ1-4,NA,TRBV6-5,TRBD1,CASSPGTGNEKLFF,TGTGCCAGCAGTCCCGGGACAGGGAATGAAAAACTGTTTTTT
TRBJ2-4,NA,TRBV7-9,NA,CASSSEDTIQYF,TGTGCCAGCAGCTCCGAGGACACCATTCAGTACTTC
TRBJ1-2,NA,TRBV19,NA,CASSMRYGYTF,TGTGCCAGTAGTATGAGATATGGCTACACCTTC
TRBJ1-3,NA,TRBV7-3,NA,CASGPGGTGNTIYF,TGTGCCAGCGGGCCGGGGGGCACTGGAAACACCATATATTTT
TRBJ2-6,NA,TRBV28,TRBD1,CASSDRANGANVLTF,TGTGCCAGCAGTGACAGGGCTAACGGGGCCAACGTCCTGACTTTC
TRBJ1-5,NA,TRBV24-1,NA,CATSDRRNQPQHF,TGTGCCACTTCCGACAGACGCAATCAGCCCCAGCATTTT
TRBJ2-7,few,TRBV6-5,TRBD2,CASSYSLAGIYEQYF,TGTGCCAGCAGTTACTCGCTAGCGGGAATCTACGAGCAGTACTTC
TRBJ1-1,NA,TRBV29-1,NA,CSVEALKAFF,TGCAGCGTTGAGGCTCTCAAAGCTTTCTTT
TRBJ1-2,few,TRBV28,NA,CASSSSWGEGYTF,TGTGCCAGCAGTTCCTCGTGGGGCGAAGGCTACACCTTC
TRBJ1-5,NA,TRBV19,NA,CARACGQPARTDQPQHF,TGTGCCAGGGCTTGTGGACAGCCGGCGAGAACGGATCAGCCCCAGCATTTT
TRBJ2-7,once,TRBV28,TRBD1,CAGMTGAVGLMDF,TGTGCCGGGATGACAGGGGCCGTCGGATTGATGGACTTC
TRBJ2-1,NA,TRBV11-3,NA,CASSSEGVEQFF,TGTGCCAGCAGCTCCGAAGGGGTGGAGCAGTTCTTC
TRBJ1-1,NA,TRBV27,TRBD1,CASSLGFFGRGVNEAFF,TGTGCCAGCAGTTTAGGGTTTTTCGGCAGGGGGGTTAATGAAGCTTTCTTT
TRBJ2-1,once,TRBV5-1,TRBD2,CASSRGTSADYNEQFF,TGCGCCAGCAGCCGCGGGACTAGCGCTGATTACAATGAGCAGTTCTTC
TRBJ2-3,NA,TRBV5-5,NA,CASSLTTDTQYF,TGTGCCAGCAGCTTGACTACAGATACGCAGTATTTT
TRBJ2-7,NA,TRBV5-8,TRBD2,CASSLSAGVYEQYF,TGTGCCAGCAGCTTGTCCGCGGGAGTTTACGAGCAGTACTTC
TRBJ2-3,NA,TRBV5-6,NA,CASSLVTEDTQYF,TGTGCCAGCAGCCTCGTGACAGAAGATACGCAGTATTTT
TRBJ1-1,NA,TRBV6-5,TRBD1,CASSYSAGGLYTEAFF,TGTGCCAGCAGTTACTCGGCAGGGGGCTTGTACACTGAAGCTTTCTTT
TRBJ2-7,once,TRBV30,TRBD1,CAWKRDRGSYEQYF,TGTGCCTGGAAACGGGACAGGGGATCCTACGAGCAGTACTTC
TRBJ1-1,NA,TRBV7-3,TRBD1,CASSRSSGQGDTEAFF,TGTGCCAGCAGCCGATCCTCGGGACAGGGGGACACTGAAGCTTTCTTT
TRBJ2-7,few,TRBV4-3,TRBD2,CASSQEVLAGTYEQYF,TGCGCCAGCAGCCAAGAAGTCCTAGCGGGTACCTACGAGCAGTACTTC
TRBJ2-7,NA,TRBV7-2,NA,CASSLDRAGEQYF,TGTGCCAGCAGTCTAGACAGGGCGGGGGAGCAGTACTTC
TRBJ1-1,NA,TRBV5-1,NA,CASGQRGGDTEAFF,TGCGCCAGCGGACAGCGGGGAGGCGACACTGAAGCTTTCTTT
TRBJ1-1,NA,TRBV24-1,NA,CATSDKAGETEAFF,TGTGCCACCAGTGACAAAGCAGGGGAGACCGAAGCTTTCTTT
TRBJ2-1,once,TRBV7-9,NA,CASSLGRGGYSEQFF,TGTGCCAGCAGCTTAGGTAGGGGGGGCTATTCTGAGCAGTTCTTC
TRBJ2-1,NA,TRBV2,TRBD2,CASSSERGLDNEQFF,TGTGCCAGCAGTAGCGAGAGGGGACTAGACAATGAGCAGTTCTTC
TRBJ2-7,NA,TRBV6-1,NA,CASSEFQGLYEQYF,TGTGCCAGCAGTGAGTTCCAGGGACTCTACGAGCAGTACTTC
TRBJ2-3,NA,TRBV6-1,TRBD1,CASSAHTGGVTDTQYF,TGTGCCAGCAGTGCCCACACAGGGGGTGTTACAGATACGCAGTATTTT
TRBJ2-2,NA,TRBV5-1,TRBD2,CASSYSGRGTGELFF,TGCGCCAGCAGCTATAGCGGGAGAGGTACCGGGGAGCTGTTTTTT
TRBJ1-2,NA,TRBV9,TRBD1,CASSASDRAGYGYTF,TGTGCCAGCAGCGCCTCAGACAGGGCGGGCTATGGCTACACCTTC
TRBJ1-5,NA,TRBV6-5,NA,CASRLQGRSNQPQHF,TGTGCCAGCAGATTACAGGGTCGCAGCAATCAGCCCCAGCATTTT
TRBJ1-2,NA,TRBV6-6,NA,CASSYSEGIYTF,TGTGCCAGCAGTTACTCGGAGGGGATCTACACCTTC
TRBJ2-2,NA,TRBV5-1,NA,CASSMGGLTGELFF,TGCGCCAGCAGCATGGGGGGGCTCACCGGGGAGCTGTTTTTT
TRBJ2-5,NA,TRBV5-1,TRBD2,CASSSGLAGGGRETQYF,TGCGCCAGCAGCTCCGGACTAGCGGGAGGCGGGCGGGAGACCCAGTACTTC
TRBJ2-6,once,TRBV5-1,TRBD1,CASYSGQTNSGANVLTF,TGCGCCAGCTACTCGGGACAGACAAACTCTGGGGCCAACGTCCTGACTTTC
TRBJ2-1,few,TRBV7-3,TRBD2,CASSLSSSGGRNEQFF,TGTGCCAGCAGCCTAAGTTCTAGCGGGGGGAGGAATGAGCAGTTCTTC
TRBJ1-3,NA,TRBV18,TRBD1,CASSLVIGTASGNTIYF,TGTGCCAGCTCACTGGTTATAGGGACAGCCTCTGGAAACACCATATATTTT
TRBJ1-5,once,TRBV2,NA,CASSQGLGNQPQHF,TGTGCCAGCAGTCAGGGGCTGGGCAATCAGCCCCAGCATTTT
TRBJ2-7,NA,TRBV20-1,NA,CSASMSGKDRFEQYF,TGCAGTGCTAGTATGTCGGGTAAAGATCGCTTCGAGCAGTACTTC
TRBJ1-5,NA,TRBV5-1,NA,CASSPTTGSGKPQHF,TGCGCCAGCAGCCCAACTACAGGGAGCGGAAAGCCCCAGCATTTT
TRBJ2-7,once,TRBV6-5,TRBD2,CASKPGLVTYEQYF,TGTGCCAGCAAGCCGGGACTAGTCACCTACGAGCAGTACTTC
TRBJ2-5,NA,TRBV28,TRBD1,CASSLTGAGETQYF,TGTGCCAGCAGTTTGACAGGGGCAGGGGAGACCCAGTACTTC
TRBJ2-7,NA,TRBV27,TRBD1,CASSFNRGRNEQYF,TGTGCCAGCAGTTTCAACAGGGGGCGGAACGAGCAGTACTTC
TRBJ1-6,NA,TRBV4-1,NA,CASSQGGGRGVSRNSPLHF,TGCGCCAGCAGCCAAGGAGGAGGCCGGGGGGTTTCCCGTAATTCACCCCTCCACTTT
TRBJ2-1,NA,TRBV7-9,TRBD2,CASSFPLSGSSYNEQFF,TGTGCCAGCAGCTTCCCTCTGAGCGGGAGCTCCTACAATGAGCAGTTCTTC
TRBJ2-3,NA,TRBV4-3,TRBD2,CASSQPASGATSTDTQYF,TGCGCCAGCAGCCAACCGGCTAGCGGAGCGACTAGCACAGATACGCAGTATTTT
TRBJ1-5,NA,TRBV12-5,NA,CASGLVGRVQPQHF,TGTGCTAGTGGTTTGGTAGGCAGGGTTCAGCCCCAGCATTTT
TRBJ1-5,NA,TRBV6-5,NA,CASRPGGSNQPQHF,TGTGCCAGCAGGCCGGGTGGGAGCAATCAGCCCCAGCATTTT
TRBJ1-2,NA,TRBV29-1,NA,CSVAGYGYTF,TGCAGCGTTGCGGGCTATGGCTACACCTTC
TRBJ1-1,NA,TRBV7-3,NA,CASSLGTPNTEAFF,TGTGCCAGCAGCCTCGGGACACCGAACACTGAAGCTTTCTTT
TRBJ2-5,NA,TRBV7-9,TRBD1,CASSLFGTGGLWETQYF,TGTGCCAGCAGCTTATTCGGGACAGGGGGCCTGTGGGAGACCCAGTACTTC
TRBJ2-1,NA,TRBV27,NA,CASSLSGPTYNEQFF,TGTGCCAGCAGTCTGAGCGGACCCACCTACAATGAGCAGTTCTTC
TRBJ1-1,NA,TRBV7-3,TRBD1,CASSPQGAGTEAFF,TGTGCCAGCAGCCCCCAGGGGGCGGGCACTGAAGCTTTCTTT
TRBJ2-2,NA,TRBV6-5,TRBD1,CASSYMTGTAGELFF,TGTGCCAGCAGTTACATGACAGGGACGGCCGGGGAGCTGTTTTTT
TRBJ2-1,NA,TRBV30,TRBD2,CAWSWVDRTSGNNEQFF,TGTGCCTGGAGTTGGGTGGACCGGACTAGCGGAAACAATGAGCAGTTCTTC